The T cell receptor beta chain described here comes from a study of control samples from healthy donors and cancer patients. Sequencing was performed with immunoSEQ multiplex PCR; in TCRdb, only in-frame clones are kept and a portion is missing. Among 50,000 or so clones listed, about 93% were seen once. Germline-derived CDR1 and CDR2 are MNHEY and SVGAGI. CDR3 size: 14 residues. With 6 bases removed from V and 3 bases from J, the gap between germline ends came to 14 bases. V usage is TRBV6-5 and J usage is TRBJ1-2; D gene ambiguous. Sample: PBMCs. This receptor was identified in a woman aged 45 to 65 with head and neck cancer. CDR3 coding DNA: TGTGCCAGCAGACGTATGCAAGCAGACTATGGCTACACCTTC. This sequence encodes CASRRMQADYGYTF.